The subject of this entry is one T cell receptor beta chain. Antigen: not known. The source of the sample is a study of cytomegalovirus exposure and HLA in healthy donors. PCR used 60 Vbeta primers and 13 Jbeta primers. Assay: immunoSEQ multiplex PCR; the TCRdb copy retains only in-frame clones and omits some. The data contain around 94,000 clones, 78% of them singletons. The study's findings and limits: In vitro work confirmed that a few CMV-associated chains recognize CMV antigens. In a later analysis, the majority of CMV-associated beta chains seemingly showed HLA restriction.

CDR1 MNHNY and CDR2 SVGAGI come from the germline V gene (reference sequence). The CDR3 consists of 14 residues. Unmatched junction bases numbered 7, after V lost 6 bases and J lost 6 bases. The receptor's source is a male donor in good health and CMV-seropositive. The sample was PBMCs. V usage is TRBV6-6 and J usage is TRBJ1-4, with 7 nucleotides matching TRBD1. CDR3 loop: CASRTQGKDEKLFF. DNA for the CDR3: TGTGCCAGCAGGACACAGGGGAAGGATGAAAAACTGTTTTTT.